This TCR beta chain was recovered during a study of shared clonotypes between healthy human individuals. Study results and limitations: A handful of donors held approximately 4.5% of naive CD4 clonotypes in common.

Some clones are missing from TCRdb's copy, which holds only in-frame ones; the method was immunoSEQ multiplex PCR. The sample contains 2 million to 2.5 million clones, nearly 97% of which appear only once. The V gene's germline CDR1 is SEHNR and CDR2 FQNEAQ (reference sequence). This CDR3 contains 13 residues. Deletions cut 6 bases from V and 5 bases from J, with 11 bases between. In the case of this clone: What it binds is unknown.

The receptor was derived from a man in his late teens or twenties in good health. The genes are TRBV7-9 and TRBJ2-1, with TRBD1 as a possible D gene (6 bases). Sequencing input: naive CD4+ T cells sorted from blood. Subset reported: CD45RA+ positively selected. CDR3 coding DNA: TGTGCCAGCAGGAAAGGGACAAACAATGAGCAGTTCTTC. This encodes CASRKGTNNEQFF. The full variable domain, with the rest looked up from reference TRBV7-9 and TRBJ2-1, is DTGVSQNPRHKITKRGQNVTFRCDPISEHNRLYWYRQTLGQGPEFLTYFQNEAQLEKSRLLSDRFSAERPKGSFSTLEIQRTEQGDSAMYLCASRKGTNNEQFFGPGTRLTVL.